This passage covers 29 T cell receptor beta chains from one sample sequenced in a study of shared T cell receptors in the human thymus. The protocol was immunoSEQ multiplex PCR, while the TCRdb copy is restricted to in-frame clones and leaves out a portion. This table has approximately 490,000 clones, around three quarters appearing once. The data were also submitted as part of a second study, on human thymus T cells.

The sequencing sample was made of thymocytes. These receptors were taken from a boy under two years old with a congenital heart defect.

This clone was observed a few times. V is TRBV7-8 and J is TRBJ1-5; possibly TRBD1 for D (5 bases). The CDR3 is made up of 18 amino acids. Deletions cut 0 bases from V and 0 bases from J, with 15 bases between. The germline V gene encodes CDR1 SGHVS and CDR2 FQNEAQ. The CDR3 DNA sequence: TGTGCCAGCAGCTTAGCGGGCAGGGAACTATATAGCAATCAGCCCCAGCATTTT. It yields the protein CASSLAGRELYSNQPQHF.

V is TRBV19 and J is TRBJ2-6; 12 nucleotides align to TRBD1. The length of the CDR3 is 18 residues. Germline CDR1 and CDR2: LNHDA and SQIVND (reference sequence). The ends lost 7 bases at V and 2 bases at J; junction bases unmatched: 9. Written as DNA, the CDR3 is TGTGCCAGTACCGCACCGGGACAGGGGGCTCCTGGGGCCAACGTCCTGACTTTC. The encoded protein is CASTAPGQGAPGANVLTF.

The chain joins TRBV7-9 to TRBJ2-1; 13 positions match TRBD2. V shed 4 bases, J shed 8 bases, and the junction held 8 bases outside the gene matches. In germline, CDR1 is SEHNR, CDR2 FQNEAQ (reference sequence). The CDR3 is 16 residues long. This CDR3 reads CASSSPTSGRIYEQFF. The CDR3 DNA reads TGTGCCAGCAGCTCCCCGACTAGCGGGAGGATCTATGAGCAGTTCTTC.

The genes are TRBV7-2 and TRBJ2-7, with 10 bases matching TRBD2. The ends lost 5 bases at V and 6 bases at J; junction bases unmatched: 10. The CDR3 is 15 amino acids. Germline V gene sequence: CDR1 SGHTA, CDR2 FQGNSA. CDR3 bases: TGTGCCAGCAGCCCCTTAGCGGGAGGCCGTCTCGAGCAGTACTTC. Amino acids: CASSPLAGGRLEQYF.

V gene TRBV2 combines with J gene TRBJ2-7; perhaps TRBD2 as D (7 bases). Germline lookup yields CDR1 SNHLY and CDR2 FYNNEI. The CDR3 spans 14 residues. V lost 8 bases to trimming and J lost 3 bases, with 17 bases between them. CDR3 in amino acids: CASSLAEGGYEQYF. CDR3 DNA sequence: TGTGCCAGCTCCCTAGCGGAGGGGGGCTACGAGCAGTACTTC.

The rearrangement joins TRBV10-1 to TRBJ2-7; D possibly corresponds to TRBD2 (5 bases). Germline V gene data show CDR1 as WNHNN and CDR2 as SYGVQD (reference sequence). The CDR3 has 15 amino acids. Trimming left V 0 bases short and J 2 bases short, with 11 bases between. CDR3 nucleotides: TGCGCCAGCAGTGAGTCGAGGGATGCCCCCTACGAGCAGTACTTC. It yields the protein CASSESRDAPYEQYF.

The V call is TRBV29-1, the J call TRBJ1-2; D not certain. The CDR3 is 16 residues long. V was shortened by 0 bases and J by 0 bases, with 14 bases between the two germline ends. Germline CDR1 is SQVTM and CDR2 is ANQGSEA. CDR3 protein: CSVEDRGKPSNYGYTF. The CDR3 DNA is TGCAGCGTTGAAGATCGAGGGAAGCCATCTAACTATGGCTACACCTTC.

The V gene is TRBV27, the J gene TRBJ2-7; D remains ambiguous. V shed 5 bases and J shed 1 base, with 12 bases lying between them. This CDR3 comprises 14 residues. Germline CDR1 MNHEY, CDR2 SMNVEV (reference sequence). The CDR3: CASSAERGSYEQYF. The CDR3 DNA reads TGTGCCAGCAGTGCTGAGCGCGGTTCCTACGAGCAGTACTTC.

Here the CDR3 reads CASSLGSRGAFYEQYF. CDR3 DNA: TGTGCCAGCAGCTTAGGGTCTCGGGGTGCATTCTACGAGCAGTACTTC. The rearrangement uses TRBV7-2 and TRBJ2-7; tentatively, D is TRBD2 (5 bases). Trimming took 1 base from V and 3 from J, leaving 16 bases between them. The germline V gene encodes CDR1 SGHTA and CDR2 FQGNSA. CDR3 size: 16 residues.

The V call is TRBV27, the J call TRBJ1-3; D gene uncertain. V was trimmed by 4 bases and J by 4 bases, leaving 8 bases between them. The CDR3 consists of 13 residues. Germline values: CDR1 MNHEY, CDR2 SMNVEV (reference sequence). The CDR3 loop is CASSCGPGNTIYF. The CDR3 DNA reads TGTGCCAGCAGTTGCGGGCCCGGAAACACCATATATTTT.

CDR3 sequence: CASSPSRGGQPQHF. In DNA form, the CDR3 reads TGTGCCAGCTCACCATCGAGAGGGGGACAGCCCCAGCATTTT. The rearrangement links TRBV18 to TRBJ1-5; TRBD1 might be the D (6 bases). This CDR3 is built from 14 residues. Trimming removed 2 bases at V and 7 bases at J, with 12 bases between. Germline V lookup: CDR1 KGHSH, CDR2 LQKENI. The variable domain in full, with the rest retrieved from reference TRBV18 and TRBJ1-5, is NAGVMQNPRHLVRRRGQEARLRCSPMKGHSHVYWYRQLPEEGLKFMVYLQKENIIDESGMPKERFSAEFPKEGPSILRIQQVVRGDSAAYFCASSPSRGGQPQHFGDGTRLSIL.

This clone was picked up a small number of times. CDR3 DNA: TGTGCCAGCAGCCCCGGGATTCGGAGCAATCAGCCCCAGCATTTT. Its translation is CASSPGIRSNQPQHF. The chain employs TRBV6-5 and TRBJ1-5; D not resolved. Germline V gives CDR1 MNHEY, CDR2 SVGAGI. The length of the CDR3 is 15 residues. The germline V and J ends were trimmed by 6 bases and 1 base, with 13 bases remaining between them.

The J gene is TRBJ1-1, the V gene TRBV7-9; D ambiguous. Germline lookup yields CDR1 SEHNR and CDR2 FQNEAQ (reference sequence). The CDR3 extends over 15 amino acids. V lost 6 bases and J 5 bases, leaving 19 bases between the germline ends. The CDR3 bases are TGTGCCAGCAGGCCCCAGGTGCCGCTCTTTACTGAAGCTTTCTTT. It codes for CASRPQVPLFTEAFF. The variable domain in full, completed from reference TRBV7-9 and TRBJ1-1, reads DTGVSQNPRHKITKRGQNVTFRCDPISEHNRLYWYRQTLGQGPEFLTYFQNEAQLEKSRLLSDRFSAERPKGSFSTLEIQRTEQGDSAMYLCASRPQVPLFTEAFFGQGTRLTVV.

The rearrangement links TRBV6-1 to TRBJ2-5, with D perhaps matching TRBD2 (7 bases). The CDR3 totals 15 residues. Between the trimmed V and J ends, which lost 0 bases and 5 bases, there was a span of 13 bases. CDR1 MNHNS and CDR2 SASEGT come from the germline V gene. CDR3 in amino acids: CASSEARGGEETQYF. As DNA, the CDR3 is TGTGCCAGCAGTGAAGCGCGAGGGGGGGAGGAGACCCAGTACTTC.

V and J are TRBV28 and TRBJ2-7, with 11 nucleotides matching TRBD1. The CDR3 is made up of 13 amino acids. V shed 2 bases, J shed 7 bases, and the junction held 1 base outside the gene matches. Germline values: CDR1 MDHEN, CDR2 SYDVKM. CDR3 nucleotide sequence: TGTGCCAGCAGTTTAGGGACAGGGGGAGAGCAGTACTTC. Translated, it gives CASSLGTGGEQYF.

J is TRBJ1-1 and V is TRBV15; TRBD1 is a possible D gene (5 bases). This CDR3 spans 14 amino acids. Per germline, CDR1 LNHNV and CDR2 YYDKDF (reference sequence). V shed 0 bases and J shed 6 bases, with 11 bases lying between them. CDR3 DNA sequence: TGTGCCACCAGCAGAGACAGGGATGGCCCTGAAGCTTTCTTT. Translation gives CATSRDRDGPEAFF.

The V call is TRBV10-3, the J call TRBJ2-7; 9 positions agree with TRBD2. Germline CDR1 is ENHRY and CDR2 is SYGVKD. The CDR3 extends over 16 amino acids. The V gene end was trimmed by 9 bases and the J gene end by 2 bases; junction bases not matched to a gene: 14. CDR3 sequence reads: CAMGASGMVGAYEQYF. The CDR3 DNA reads TGTGCCATGGGGGCTAGCGGGATGGTTGGGGCCTACGAGCAGTACTTC.

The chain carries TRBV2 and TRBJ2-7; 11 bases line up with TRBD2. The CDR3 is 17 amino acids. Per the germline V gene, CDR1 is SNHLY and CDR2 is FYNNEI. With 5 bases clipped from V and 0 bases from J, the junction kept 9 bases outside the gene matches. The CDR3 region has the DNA TGTGCCAGCAGTCTTTCCCCTAGCGGGAGGCCCTCCTACGAGCAGTACTTC. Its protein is CASSLSPSGRPSYEQYF.

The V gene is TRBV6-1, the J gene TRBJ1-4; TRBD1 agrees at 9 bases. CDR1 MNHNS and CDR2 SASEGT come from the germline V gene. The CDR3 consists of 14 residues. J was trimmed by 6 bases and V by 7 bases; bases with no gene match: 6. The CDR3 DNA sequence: TGTGCCAGCAAGGGACAGGGTTGTTATGAAAAACTGTTTTTT. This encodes CASKGQGCYEKLFF.

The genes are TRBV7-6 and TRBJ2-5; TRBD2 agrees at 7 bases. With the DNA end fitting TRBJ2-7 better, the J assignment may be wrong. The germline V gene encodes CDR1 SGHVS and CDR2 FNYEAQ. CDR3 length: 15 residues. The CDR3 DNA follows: TGTGCCAGCAGCTCCACCTGGGAGGGCTCCTACGAGCAGTACTTC. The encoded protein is CASSSTWEGSYEQYF.

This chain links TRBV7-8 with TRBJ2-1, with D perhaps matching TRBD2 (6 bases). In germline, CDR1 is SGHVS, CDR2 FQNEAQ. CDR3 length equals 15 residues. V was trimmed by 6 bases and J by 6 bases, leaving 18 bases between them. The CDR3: CASSLAGTGSNEQFF. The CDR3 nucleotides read TGTGCCAGCAGTCTTGCTGGGACCGGGAGCAATGAGCAGTTCTTC.

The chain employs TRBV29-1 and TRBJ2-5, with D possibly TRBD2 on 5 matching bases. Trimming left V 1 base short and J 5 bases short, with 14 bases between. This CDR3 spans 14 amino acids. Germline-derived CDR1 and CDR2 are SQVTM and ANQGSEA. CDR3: CSVEVVGERETQYF. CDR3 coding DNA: TGCAGCGTTGAAGTTGTGGGAGAGCGCGAGACCCAGTACTTC.

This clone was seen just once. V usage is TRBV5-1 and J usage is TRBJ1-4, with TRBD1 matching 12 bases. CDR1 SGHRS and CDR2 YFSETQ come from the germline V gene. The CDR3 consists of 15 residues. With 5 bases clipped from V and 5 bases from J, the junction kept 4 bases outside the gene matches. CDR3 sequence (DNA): TGCGCCAGCAGGGGACAGGGGGCATTGAATGAAAAACTGTTTTTT. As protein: CASRGQGALNEKLFF. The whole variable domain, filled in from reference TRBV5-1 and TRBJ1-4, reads KAGVTQTPRYLIKTRGQQVTLSCSPISGHRSVSWYQQTPGQGLQFLFEYFSETQRNKGNFPGRFSGRQFSNSRSEMNVSTLELGDSALYLCASRGQGALNEKLFFGSGTQLSVL.

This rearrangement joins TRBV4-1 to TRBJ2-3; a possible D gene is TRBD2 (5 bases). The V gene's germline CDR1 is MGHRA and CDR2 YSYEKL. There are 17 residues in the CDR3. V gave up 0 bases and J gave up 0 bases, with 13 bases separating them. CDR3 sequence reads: CASSQDPVATSTDTQYF. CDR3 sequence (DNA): TGCGCCAGCAGCCAAGACCCCGTAGCGACTAGCACAGATACGCAGTATTTT.

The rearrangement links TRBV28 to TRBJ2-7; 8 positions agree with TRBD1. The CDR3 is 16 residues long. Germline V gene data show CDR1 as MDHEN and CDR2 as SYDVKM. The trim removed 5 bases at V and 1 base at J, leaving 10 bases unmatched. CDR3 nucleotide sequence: TGTGCCAGCAGTCCACCGACAGGGGATCGGTCCTACGAGCAGTACTTC. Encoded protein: CASSPPTGDRSYEQYF.

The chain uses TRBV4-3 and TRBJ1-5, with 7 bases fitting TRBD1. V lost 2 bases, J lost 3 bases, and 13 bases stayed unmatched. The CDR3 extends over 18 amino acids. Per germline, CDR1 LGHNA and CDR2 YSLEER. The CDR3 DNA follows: TGCGCCAGCAGCCAAACTTATAGACAGGGTAAGGACAATCAGCCCCAGCATTTT. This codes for CASSQTYRQGKDNQPQHF.

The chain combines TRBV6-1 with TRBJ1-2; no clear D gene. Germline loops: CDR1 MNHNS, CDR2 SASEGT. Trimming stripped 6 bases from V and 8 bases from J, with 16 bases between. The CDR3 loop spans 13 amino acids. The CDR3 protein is CASRVPHPWGYTF. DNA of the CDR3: TGTGCCAGCAGGGTCCCACACCCTTGGGGCTACACCTTC.

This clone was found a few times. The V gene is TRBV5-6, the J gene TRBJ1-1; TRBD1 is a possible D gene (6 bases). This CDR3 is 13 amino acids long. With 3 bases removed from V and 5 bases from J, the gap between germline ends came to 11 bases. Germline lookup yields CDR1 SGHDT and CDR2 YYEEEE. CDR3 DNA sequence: TGTGCCAGCAGCTCAGGGGTCGGGACTGAAGCTTTCTTT. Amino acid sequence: CASSSGVGTEAFF. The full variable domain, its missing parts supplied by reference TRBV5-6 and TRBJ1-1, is DAGVTQSPTHLIKTRGQQVTLRCSPKSGHDTVSWYQQALGQGPQFIFQYYEEEERQRGNFPDRFSGHQFPNYSSELNVNALLLGDSALYLCASSSGVGTEAFFGQGTRLTVV.

The CDR3 here is CASSQAVAGADEQFF. CDR3 DNA: TGCGCCAGCAGCCAAGCCGTAGCGGGAGCGGATGAGCAGTTCTTC. The rearrangement links TRBV4-1 to TRBJ2-1; 9 nucleotides align to TRBD2. This CDR3 has 15 amino acids. Germline V gives CDR1 MGHRA, CDR2 YSYEKL. Trimming removed 1 base from V and 8 bases from J; junction bases left unmatched: 6.